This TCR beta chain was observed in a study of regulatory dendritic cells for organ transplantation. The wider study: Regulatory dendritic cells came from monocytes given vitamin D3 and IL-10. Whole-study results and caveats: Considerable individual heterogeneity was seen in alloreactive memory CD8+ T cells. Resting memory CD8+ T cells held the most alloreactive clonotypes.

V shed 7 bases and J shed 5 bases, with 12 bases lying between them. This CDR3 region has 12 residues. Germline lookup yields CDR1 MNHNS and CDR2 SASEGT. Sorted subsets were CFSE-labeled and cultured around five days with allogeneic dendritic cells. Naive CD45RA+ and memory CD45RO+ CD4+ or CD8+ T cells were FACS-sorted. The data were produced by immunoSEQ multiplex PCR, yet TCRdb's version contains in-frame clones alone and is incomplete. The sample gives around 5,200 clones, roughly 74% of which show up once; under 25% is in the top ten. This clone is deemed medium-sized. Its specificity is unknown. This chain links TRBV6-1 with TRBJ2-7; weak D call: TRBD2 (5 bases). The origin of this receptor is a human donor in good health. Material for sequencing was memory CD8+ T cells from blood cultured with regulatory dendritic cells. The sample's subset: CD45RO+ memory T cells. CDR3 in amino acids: CASTGKSNEQYF. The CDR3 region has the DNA TGTGCCAGCACGGGGAAATCGAACGAGCAGTACTTC.